The clone carrying this T cell receptor (beta chain) was seen at least ten times. The CDR3 contains 19 residues. V gave up 0 bases and J gave up 2 bases; unmatched junction bases: 11. Germline CDR1 and CDR2: LGHNA and YSLEER. It was with unique molecular identifiers that the TCRbeta library was prepared. TCRdb itself ran the PCR reads through MiXCR, one entry per CDR3 protein. Of a few hundred thousand distinct CDR3 sequences listed, about 12% are singletons. The record originates from a study of T-cell reconstitution after alpha-beta-depleted transplantation in children. The sequence was collected from a human donor who donated a stem cell graft to a child with combined immunodeficiency. This rearrangement joins TRBV4-3 to TRBJ2-1; 9 nucleotides agree with TRBD2. The material was PBMCs from the stem cell graft donor, obtained from the stem cell graft. For the CDR3, the DNA is TGCGCCAGCAGCCAAGAGGCCATCAGCGGGGGGCGGACCTACAATGAGCAGTTCTTC. Protein product: CASSQEAISGGRTYNEQFF.